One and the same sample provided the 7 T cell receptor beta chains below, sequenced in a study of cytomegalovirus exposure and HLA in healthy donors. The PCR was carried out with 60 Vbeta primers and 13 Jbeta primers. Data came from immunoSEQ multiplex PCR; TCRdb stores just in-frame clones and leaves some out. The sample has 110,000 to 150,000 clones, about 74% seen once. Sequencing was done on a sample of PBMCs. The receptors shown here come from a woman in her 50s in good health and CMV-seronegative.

As DNA, the CDR3 is TGTGCCAGAAGTTCACAGGGGGCGTTTATCTTCTCCGCTCAGTACTTC. Protein product: CARSSQGAFIFSAQYF. The rearrangement uses TRBV5-3 and TRBJ2-4; 9 nucleotides align to TRBD1. TRBV5-3 is treated as an ORF (open reading frame) with a function not yet certain. There are 16 residues in the CDR3. V was pared by 5 bases and J by 12 bases, with 18 bases of the junction left unmatched.

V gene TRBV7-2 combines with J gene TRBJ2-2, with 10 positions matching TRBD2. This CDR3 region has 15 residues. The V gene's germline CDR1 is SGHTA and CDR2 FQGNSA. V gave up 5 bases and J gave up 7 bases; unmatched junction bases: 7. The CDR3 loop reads CASSQRGGRHGELFF. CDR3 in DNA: TGTGCCAGCAGCCAGCGGGGGGGCCGTCACGGGGAGCTGTTTTTT.

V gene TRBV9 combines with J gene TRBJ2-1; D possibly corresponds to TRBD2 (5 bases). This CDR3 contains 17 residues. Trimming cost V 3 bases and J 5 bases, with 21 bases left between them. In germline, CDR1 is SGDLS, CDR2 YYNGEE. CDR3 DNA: TGTGCCAGCAGCGGACGGGTCGCGGGTTTCCGAGACAATGAGCAGTTCTTC. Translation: CASSGRVAGFRDNEQFF.

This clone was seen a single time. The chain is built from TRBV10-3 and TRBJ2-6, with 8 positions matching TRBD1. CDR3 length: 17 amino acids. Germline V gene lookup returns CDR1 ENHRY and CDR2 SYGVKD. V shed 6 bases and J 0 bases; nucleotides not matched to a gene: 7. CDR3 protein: CAISSGTGDSGANVLTF. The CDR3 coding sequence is TGTGCCATCAGCTCCGGGACAGGTGACTCTGGGGCCAACGTCCTGACTTTC.

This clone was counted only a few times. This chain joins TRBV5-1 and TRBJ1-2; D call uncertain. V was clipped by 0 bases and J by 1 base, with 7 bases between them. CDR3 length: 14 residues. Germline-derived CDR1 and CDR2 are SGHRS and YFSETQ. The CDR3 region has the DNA TGCGCCAGCAGCTTGGACCTCTATAACTATGGCTACACCTTC. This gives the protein CASSLDLYNYGYTF.

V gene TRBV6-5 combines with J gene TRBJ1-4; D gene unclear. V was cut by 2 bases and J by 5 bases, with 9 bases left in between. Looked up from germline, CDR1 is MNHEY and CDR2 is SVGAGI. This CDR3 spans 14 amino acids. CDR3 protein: CASSYGEFNEKLFF. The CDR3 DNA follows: TGTGCCAGCAGTTACGGGGAGTTCAATGAAAAACTGTTTTTT.

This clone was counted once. The CDR3 sequence: CASRTVTGPDTQYF. CDR3 sequence (DNA): TGTGCCAGCAGGACCGTAACAGGGCCAGATACGCAGTATTTT. The chain joins TRBV2 to TRBJ2-3, with D possibly being TRBD1 (6 bases). Trimming took 6 bases from V and 4 from J, leaving 14 bases between them. This CDR3 contains 14 residues. CDR1 is SNHLY, CDR2 FYNNEI, per germline.